One sample yielded the 5 T cell receptor beta chains listed below, sequenced in a study of T-cell memory formation after mild COVID-19. TCRdb re-called the 5' RACE reads through MiXCR, storing one row per CDR3 protein. The sample consists of approximately 390,000 distinct CDR3 sequences, approximately 15% of them appearing once. The sequenced sample was PBMCs or a T cell subset sorted from them (not recorded which). The receptors stem from a man between 18 and 29 years old who had mild COVID-19 (a few samples of this study predate the infection). Cell type and time point are not known.

This chain links TRBV18 with TRBJ2-2; D not certain. The CDR3 covers 14 residues. The V end lost 3 bases, the J end lost 1 base, and 6 bases lay between the germline ends. Germline-derived CDR1 and CDR2 are KGHSH and LQKENI. CDR3 sequence: CASSPQENTGELFF. CDR3 nucleotide sequence: TGTGCCAGCTCACCGCAAGAGAACACCGGGGAGCTGTTTTTT. The variable domain in full, with the rest retrieved from reference TRBV18 and TRBJ2-2, is NAGVMQNPRHLVRRRGQEARLRCSPMKGHSHVYWYRQLPEEGLKFMVYLQKENIIDESGMPKERFSAEFPKEGPSILRIQQVVRGDSAAYFCASSPQENTGELFFGEGSRLTVL.

Notes on this clonotype: This is likely a read error, given that the CDR3 carries no conserved phenylalanine or tryptophan at its end. V is TRBV20-1 and J is TRBJ1-5; a weak D match, TRBD1 (5 bases). The CDR3 is 14 amino acids. CDR1 and CDR2 (germline): DFQATT, SNEGSKA (reference sequence). V lost 4 bases and J lost 4, with 14 bases in between. CDR3 DNA: TGCAGTGCTACCTGGAGGGGTGGAAATCAGCCCCAGCATTGT. This gives the protein CSATWRGGNQPQHC.

This clonotype was observed at least ten times. This chain links TRBV7-2 with TRBJ2-3; D might be TRBD2 (6 bases). The V end was cut by 0 bases, the J end by 7 bases, with 14 bases between. The CDR3 has 15 amino acids. The V gene's germline CDR1 is SGHTA and CDR2 FQGNSA. The CDR3 here is CASSLATRGKNTQYF. In nucleotides, the CDR3 is TGTGCCAGCAGCTTAGCCACGCGGGGCAAAAATACGCAGTATTTT.

The CDR3 DNA is TGTGCCACCATCCGGGGCAGGGGGCCAGATCTTAGCACAGATACGCAGTATTTT. Translation gives CATIRGRGPDLSTDTQYF. The V call is TRBV24-1, the J call TRBJ2-3; 8 bases are a match to TRBD1. After removal of 8 bases from V and 0 bases from J, the junction contained 15 bases not matched to a gene. The CDR3 has 18 residues. The V gene's germline CDR1 is KGHDR and CDR2 SFDVKD.

V is TRBV20-1 and J is TRBJ2-7; no clear D. V lost 6 bases and J 0 bases, leaving 12 bases between the germline ends. CDR1 and CDR2 (germline): DFQATT, SNEGSKA (reference sequence). The CDR3 is made up of 13 amino acids. The CDR3: CSALTGLSYEQYF. The CDR3 coding sequence is TGCAGTGCATTAACGGGCCTCTCCTACGAGCAGTACTTC.